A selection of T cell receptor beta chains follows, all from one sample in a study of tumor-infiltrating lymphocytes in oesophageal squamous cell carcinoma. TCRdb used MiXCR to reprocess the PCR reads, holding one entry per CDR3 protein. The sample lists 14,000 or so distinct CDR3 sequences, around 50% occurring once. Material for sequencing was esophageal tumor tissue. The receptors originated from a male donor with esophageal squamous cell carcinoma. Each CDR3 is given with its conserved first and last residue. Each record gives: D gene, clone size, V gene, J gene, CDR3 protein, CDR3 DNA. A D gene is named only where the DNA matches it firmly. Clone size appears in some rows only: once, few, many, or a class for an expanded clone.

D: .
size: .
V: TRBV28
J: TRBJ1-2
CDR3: CASSSSPHYGYTF
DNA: TGTGCCAGCAGTTCCAGCCCTCACTATGGCTACACCTTC

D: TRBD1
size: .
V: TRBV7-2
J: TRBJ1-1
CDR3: CASSLVRGRDTEAFF
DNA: TGTGCCAGCAGCTTAGTTAGGGGGCGAGACACTGAAGCTTTCTTT

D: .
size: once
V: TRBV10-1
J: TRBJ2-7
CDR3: CASSERGYEQYF
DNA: TGCGCCAGCAGTGAGCGGGGTTACGAGCAGTACTTC

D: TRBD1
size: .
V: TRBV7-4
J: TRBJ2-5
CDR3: CASSLAGTEGRETQYF
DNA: TGTGCCAGCAGCTTAGCCGGGACAGAGGGGCGGGAGACCCAGTACTTC

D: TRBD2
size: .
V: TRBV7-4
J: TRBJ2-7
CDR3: CASSSSGSGNNEQYF
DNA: TGTGCCAGCAGCTCGTCTGGTAGCGGGAACAACGAGCAGTACTTC

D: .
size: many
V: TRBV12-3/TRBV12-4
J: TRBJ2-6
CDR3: CASTRAELWLHLRF
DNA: .

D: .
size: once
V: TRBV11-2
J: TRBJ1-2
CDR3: CASSGGTHYGYTF
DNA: TGTGCCAGCAGCGGAGGGACCCACTATGGCTACACCTTC

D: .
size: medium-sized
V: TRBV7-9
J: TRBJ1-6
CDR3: CASSHQDYNSPLHF
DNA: TGTGCCAGCAGTCATCAGGACTATAATTCACCCCTCCACTTT

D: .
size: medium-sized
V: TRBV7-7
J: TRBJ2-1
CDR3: CAVGGNEQFF
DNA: TGTGCTGTGGGAGGTAATGAGCAGTTCTTC

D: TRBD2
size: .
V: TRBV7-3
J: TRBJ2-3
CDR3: CASRNSGRDTDTQYF
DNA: TGTGCCAGCAGGAATAGCGGGAGGGACACAGATACGCAGTATTTT

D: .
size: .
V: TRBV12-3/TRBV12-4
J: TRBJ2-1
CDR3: CASSRLTALGNNEQFF
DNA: TGTGCCAGCAGTCGACTTACAGCCCTCGGGAACAATGAGCAGTTCTTC

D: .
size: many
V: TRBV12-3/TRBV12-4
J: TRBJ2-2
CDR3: CASSQVRGELFF
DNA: TGTGCCAGCAGTCAAGTTAGGGGGGAGCTGTTTTTT

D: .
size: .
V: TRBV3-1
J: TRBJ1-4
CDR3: CASSQTLENTRGEKLFF
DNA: TGTGCCAGCAGCCAAACCCTGGAAAATACAAGGGGTGAAAAACTGTTTTTT

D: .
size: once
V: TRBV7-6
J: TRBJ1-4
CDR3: CASSLMSNTGEMFF
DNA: TGTGCCAGCAGCTTAATGTCGAACACCGGGGAGATGTTTTTT

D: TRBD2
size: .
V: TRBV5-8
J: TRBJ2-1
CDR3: CASSLTSGRDEQFF
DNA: TGTGCCAGCAGCTTGACTAGCGGGAGAGATGAGCAGTTCTTC

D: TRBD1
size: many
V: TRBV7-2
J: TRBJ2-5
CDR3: CASSQAGQGLGEQYF
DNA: TGTGCCAGCAGCCAGGCGGGACAGGGGCTAGGTGAGCAGTACTTC

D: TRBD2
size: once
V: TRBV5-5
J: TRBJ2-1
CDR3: CASSPIGRERDEQFF
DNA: TGTGCCAGCAGCCCCATTGGGCGGGAGAGGGATGAGCAGTTCTTC

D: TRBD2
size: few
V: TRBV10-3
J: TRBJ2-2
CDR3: CAISERLGLAGVGELFF
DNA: TGTGCCATCAGTGAGAGGCTCGGACTAGCGGGAGTCGGGGAGCTGTTTTTT

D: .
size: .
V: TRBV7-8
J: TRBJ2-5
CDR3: CASSLVGWGETQYF
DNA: TGTGCCAGCAGCTTAGTGGGTTGGGGGGAGACCCAGTACTTC

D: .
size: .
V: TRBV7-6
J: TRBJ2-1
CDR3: CASSLVSWETQFF
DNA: TGTGCCAGCAGCTTAGTAAGCTGGGAGACCCAGTTCTTC

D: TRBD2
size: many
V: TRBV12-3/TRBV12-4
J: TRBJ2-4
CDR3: CASSLSMREGRHIQYF
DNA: TGTGCCAGCAGTTTATCTATGCGGGAGGGCCGTCACATTCAGTACTTC

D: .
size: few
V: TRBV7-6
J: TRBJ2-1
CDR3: CASSLARADEQFF
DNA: TGTGCCAGCAGCTTAGCGAGGGCCGATGAGCAGTTCTTC